This T cell receptor (beta chain) was captured in a study of OX40 agonist ivuxolimab in advanced cancers. Study as a whole: Patients were dosed intravenously with ivuxolimab at 0.01 to 10 mg/kg every 2 weeks. Patients assigned to dose escalation were diagnosed with hepatocellular carcinoma, melanoma, renal cell or head and neck cancer. Cohort: around 86% men, mean age approximately 66, aged about 20 to 80.

TCRdb's copy holds only in-frame clones and misses some; the assay was immunoSEQ multiplex PCR. The table includes some 100,000 clones, 90% detected once. This clonotype was sampled from an adult with an advanced solid tumor such as melanoma, head and neck, liver or kidney cancer. The sample consisted of CD4+ or CD8+ T cells sorted from blood, taken in a trial of the OX40 agonist ivuxolimab.

CDR3 DNA sequence: TGTGCCAGCAGCTCAAACGGCGGGAACACCGGGGAGCTGTTTTTT. It specifies CASSSNGGNTGELFF. This chain joins TRBV5-4 and TRBJ2-2; D ambiguous. The V gene lost 3 bases and the J gene lost 1 base, with 10 bases spanning the gap. Germline-derived CDR1 and CDR2 are SGHNT and YYREEE (reference sequence). The CDR3 runs 15 residues. Together with reference TRBV5-4 and TRBJ2-2, the CDR3 gives the full variable domain: ETGVTQSPTHLIKTRGQQVTLRCSSQSGHNTVSWYQQALGQGPQFIFQYYREEENGRGNFPPRFSGLQFPNYSSELNVNALELDDSALYLCASSSNGGNTGELFFGEGSRLTVL.